This T cell receptor beta chain was sequenced for a study of cytomegalovirus exposure and HLA in healthy donors. General observations from the study: Analyzed later, most CMV-associated TCR beta chains appeared HLA-restricted. No immune exposure information besides CMV serostatus was available. TCR beta chain V- and J-gene trimming was linked, in a later analysis, to a missense variant in DCLRE1C.

Turning to this clone: What it binds is unknown.

In nominal health when sampled, donors likely had unrecorded immune exposures nonetheless. PCR involved 60 Vbeta and 13 Jbeta primers. The data were produced by immunoSEQ multiplex PCR, yet TCRdb's version contains in-frame clones alone and is incomplete. The sample shows about 85,000 clones, about four fifths of them seen only once. Germline V lookup: CDR1 SGHDT, CDR2 YYEEEE. Trimming removed 4 bases at V and 4 bases at J, with 17 bases between. The CDR3 runs to 15 residues. This chain connects TRBV5-6 to TRBJ1-1; D remains ambiguous. Sequencing was done on a sample of PBMCs. The TCR originated in a man between 45 and 60 years old in good health and CMV-seropositive. The CDR3 protein is CASSPLYGESTEAFF. The CDR3, as DNA: TGTGCCAGCAGCCCCCTTTACGGGGAGTCCACTGAAGCTTTCTTT.